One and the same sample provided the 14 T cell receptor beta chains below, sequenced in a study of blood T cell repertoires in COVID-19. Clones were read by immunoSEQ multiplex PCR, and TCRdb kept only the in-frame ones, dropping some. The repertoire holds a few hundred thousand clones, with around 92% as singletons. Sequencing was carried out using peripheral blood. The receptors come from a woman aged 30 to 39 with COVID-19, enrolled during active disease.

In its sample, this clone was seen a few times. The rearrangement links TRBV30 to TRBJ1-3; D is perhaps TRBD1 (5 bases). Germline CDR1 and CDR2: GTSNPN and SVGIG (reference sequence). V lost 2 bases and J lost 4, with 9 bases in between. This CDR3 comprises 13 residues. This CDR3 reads CAWSTQGGNTIYF. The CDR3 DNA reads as TGTGCCTGGAGTACCCAGGGAGGAAACACCATATATTTT.

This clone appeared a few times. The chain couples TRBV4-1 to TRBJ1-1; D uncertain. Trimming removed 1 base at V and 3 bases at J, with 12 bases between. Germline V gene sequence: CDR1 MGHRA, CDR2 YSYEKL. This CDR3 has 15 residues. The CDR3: CASSQVSVEYTEAFF. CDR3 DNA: TGCGCCAGCAGCCAAGTGTCCGTGGAGTACACTGAAGCTTTCTTT.

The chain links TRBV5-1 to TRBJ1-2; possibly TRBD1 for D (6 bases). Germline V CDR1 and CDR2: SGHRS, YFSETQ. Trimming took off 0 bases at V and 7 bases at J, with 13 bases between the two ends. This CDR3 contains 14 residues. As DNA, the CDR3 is TGCGCCAGCAGCTTGGAACGGGGGGCGAGTGGCTACACCTTC. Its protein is CASSLERGASGYTF.

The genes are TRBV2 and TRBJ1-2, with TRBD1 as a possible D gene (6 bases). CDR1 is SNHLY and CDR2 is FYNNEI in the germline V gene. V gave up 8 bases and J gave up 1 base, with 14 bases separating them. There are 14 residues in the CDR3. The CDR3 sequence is CASSGHSVNYGYTF. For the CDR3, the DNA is TGTGCCAGCTCGGGACATTCTGTTAACTATGGCTACACCTTC.

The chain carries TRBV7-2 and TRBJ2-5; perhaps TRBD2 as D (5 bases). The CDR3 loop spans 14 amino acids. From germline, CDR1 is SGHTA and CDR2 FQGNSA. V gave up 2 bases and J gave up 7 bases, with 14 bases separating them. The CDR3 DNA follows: TGTGCCAGCAGCTTAAACCGGGGAGAGGGGACCCAGTACTTC. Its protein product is CASSLNRGEGTQYF.

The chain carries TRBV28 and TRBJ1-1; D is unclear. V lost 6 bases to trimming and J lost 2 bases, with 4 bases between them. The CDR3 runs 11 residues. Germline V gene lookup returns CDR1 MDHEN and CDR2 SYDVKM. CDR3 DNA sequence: TGTGCCAGCAGGCTAAACACTGAAGCTTTCTTT. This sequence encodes CASRLNTEAFF.

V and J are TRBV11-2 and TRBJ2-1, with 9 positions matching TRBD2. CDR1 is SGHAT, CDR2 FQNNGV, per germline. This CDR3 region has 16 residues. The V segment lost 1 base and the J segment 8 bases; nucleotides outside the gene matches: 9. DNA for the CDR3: TGTGCCAGCAGCTTAGGGCCGGGACTAGCAAGCGATGAGCAGTTCTTC. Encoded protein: CASSLGPGLASDEQFF.

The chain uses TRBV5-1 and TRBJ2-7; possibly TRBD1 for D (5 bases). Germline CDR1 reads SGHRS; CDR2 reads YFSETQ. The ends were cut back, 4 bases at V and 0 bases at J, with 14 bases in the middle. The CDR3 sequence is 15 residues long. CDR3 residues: CASSPPGFYSYEQYF. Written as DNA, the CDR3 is TGCGCCAGCAGCCCACCAGGGTTTTACTCCTACGAGCAGTACTTC.

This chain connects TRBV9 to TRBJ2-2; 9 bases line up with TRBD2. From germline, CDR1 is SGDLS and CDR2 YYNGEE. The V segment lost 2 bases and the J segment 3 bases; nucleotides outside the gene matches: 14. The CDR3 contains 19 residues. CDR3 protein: CASSVSLAGDPRDTGELFF. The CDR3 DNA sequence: TGTGCCAGCAGCGTTTCTTTAGCGGGGGACCCTCGGGACACCGGGGAGCTGTTTTTT.

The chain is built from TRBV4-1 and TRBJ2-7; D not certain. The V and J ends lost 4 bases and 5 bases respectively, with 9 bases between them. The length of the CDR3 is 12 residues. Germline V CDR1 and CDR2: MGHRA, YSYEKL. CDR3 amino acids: CASSLKSDEQYF. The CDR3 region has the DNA TGCGCCAGCAGCCTAAAAAGCGACGAGCAGTACTTC.

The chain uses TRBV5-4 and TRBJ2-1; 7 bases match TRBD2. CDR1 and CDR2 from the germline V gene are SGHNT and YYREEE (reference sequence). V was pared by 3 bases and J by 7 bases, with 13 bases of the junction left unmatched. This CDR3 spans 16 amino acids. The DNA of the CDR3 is TGTGCCAGCAGCTCCGGACCCGGGAGCGGGGCGAATGAGCAGTTCTTC. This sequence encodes CASSSGPGSGANEQFF.

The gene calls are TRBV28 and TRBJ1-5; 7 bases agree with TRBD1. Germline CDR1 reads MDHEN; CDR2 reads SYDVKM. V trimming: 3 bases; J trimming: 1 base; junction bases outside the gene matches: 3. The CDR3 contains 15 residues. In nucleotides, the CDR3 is TGTGCCAGCAGTTTCCCAGGGGGAAGCAATCAGCCCCAGCATTTT. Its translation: CASSFPGGSNQPQHF.

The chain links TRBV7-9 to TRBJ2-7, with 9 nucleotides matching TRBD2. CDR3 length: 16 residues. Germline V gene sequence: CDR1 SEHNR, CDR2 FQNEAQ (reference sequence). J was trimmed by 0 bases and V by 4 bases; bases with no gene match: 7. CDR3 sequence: CASSSASGGTSYEQYF. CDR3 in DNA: TGTGCCAGCAGCTCAGCCAGCGGGGGGACCTCCTACGAGCAGTACTTC.

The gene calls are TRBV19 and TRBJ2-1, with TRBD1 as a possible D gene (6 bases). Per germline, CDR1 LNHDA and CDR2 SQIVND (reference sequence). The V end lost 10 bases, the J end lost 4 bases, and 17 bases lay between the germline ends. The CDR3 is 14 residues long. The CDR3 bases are TGTGCCACCGGCGGACAGCTTCCGTACAATGAGCAGTTCTTC. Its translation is CATGGQLPYNEQFF.